Listed here are 14 T cell receptor beta chains from one sample, sequenced in a study of response to subunit inactivated influenza vaccine (dated by TCRdb to between 2018 and 2020). Libraries were made using RT-PCR. Instrument on record: Illumina HiSeq 2500. In-frame beta chains were kept once TCRdb had trimmed the public reads at Q25 with fastp and called clones with MiXCR. Duplicate CDR3 protein sequences are folded into a single record with the most common DNA and genes. A total of 650,000 or so distinct CDR3 sequences appear in this sample, around 15% of them only once. Approximately 7.6% of the sample is in the top ten clones. Sample: PBMCs from blood, taken less than 15 days before vaccination. These receptors came from a man aged 50-59 years who received an inactivated influenza vaccine. Donor details come from another sample of the same person, matched by shared clones.

This clonotype was recorded a few times. The chain recombines TRBV11-2 with TRBJ1-2, with 7 bases identical to TRBD1. CDR3 length: 15 residues. The junction had 10 bases not matched to a gene; V was cut back by 3 bases and J by 6 bases. Looked up from germline, CDR1 is SGHAT and CDR2 is FQNNGV. This chain's CDR3 is CASSLGQLVWDGYTF. CDR3 sequence (DNA): TGTGCCAGCAGCTTGGGACAGCTCGTATGGGATGGCTACACCTTC.

This clonotype came up a few times. This chain links TRBV6-2 or TRBV6-3 with TRBJ2-1; 13 bases align to TRBD2. The CDR3 has 17 residues. The junction had 6 bases not matched to a gene; V was cut back by 4 bases and J by 3 bases. Germline-derived CDR1 and CDR2 are MNHEY and SVGEGT. CDR3 DNA sequence: TGTGCCAGCAGTTCAAAGACTAGCGGGAGGTTCTACAATGAGCAGTTCTTC. It encodes CASSSKTSGRFYNEQFF.

This clonotype was observed a handful of times. The chain carries TRBV6-5 and TRBJ2-7; 7 bases map to TRBD1. The CDR3 is 14 residues long. The V and J ends lost 2 bases and 2 bases, in that order; junction bases with no gene match: 3. Looked up from germline, CDR1 is MNHEY and CDR2 is SVGAGI. The CDR3 nucleotides are TGTGCCAGCAGTTACAACAGGGGCCCCTACGAGCAGTACTTC. It specifies CASSYNRGPYEQYF.

The genes are TRBV5-6 and TRBJ2-7; D is possibly TRBD2 (6 bases). This CDR3 region has 14 residues. Germline V gene lookup returns CDR1 SGHDT and CDR2 YYEEEE. Trimming took off 0 bases at V and 3 bases at J, with 10 bases between the two ends. CDR3 bases: TGTGCCAGCAGCTTGGGGCGGACTAACTACGAGCAGTACTTC. Residues: CASSLGRTNYEQYF.

This clonotype has more than one count but fewer than ten. This rearrangement joins TRBV6-1 to TRBJ2-7; D gene unclear. This CDR3 has 15 amino acids. Germline CDR1 MNHNS, CDR2 SASEGT. V dropped 1 base and J dropped 0 bases, with 10 bases sitting between them. CDR3 nucleotide sequence: TGTGCCAGCAGTGAAGTGAATTCCTTCTCCTACGAGCAGTACTTC. This gives the protein CASSEVNSFSYEQYF.

This clonotype turned up a few times. The gene calls are TRBV12-3 or TRBV12-4 and TRBJ2-1; TRBD1 or TRBD2 may be the D gene (6 bases each). V was trimmed by 0 bases and J by 12 bases, leaving 24 bases between them. The CDR3 contains 17 residues. CDR3 coding DNA: TGTGCCAGCAGTTTAGCGTTCGGAGGGGGTAATAAGCCTGGGCAGTTCTTC. Translating it yields CASSLAFGGGNKPGQFF.

A few counts support this clonotype. This rearrangement joins TRBV10-3 to TRBJ2-7; 11 bases line up with TRBD2. This CDR3 region has 14 residues. Trimming cost V 6 bases and J 3 bases; bases outside gene matches: 4. Germline CDR1 and CDR2: ENHRY and SYGVKD. CDR3: CAIRGGLAVYEQYF. The CDR3 nucleotides are TGTGCCATCAGGGGGGGACTAGCGGTCTACGAGCAGTACTTC.

V is TRBV4-3 and J is TRBJ1-2; possibly TRBD1 for D (6 bases). Trimming removed 0 bases at V and 4 bases at J, with 15 bases between. The CDR3 spans 16 residues. Germline CDR1 LGHNA, CDR2 YSLEER. Here the CDR3 DNA reads TGCGCCAGCAGCCAAGAAAACAGGGAAGGGGGCTATGGCTACACCTTC. Its protein product is CASSQENREGGYGYTF.

This chain joins TRBV12-3 or TRBV12-4 and TRBJ2-5; D might be TRBD1 (7 bases). Trimming shortened V by 4 bases and J by 2 bases, and 20 bases separated the two germline ends. The CDR3 covers 17 residues. The CDR3 sequence is CASSSVPGGGGQETQYF. CDR3 sequence (DNA): TGTGCCAGCAGTTCTGTCCCAGGGGGAGGAGGGCAAGAGACCCAGTACTTC.

The chain carries TRBV10-3 and TRBJ2-7; D could derive from TRBD1 or TRBD2 (5 bases each). The CDR3 sequence is 12 residues long. Germline V gene sequence: CDR1 ENHRY, CDR2 SYGVKD. V was pared by 10 bases and J by 6 bases, with 16 bases between. CDR3 sequence: CATGTVEPEQYF. The CDR3 DNA reads as TGTGCCACCGGGACGGTCGAACCCGAGCAGTACTTC.

This clonotype was picked up a small number of times. This sequence joins TRBV12-3 or TRBV12-4 and TRBJ2-7; possibly TRBD2 for D (5 bases). This CDR3 comprises 14 residues. V was cut by 2 bases and J by 0 bases, with 8 bases left in between. CDR3 residues: CASSLRSGSYEQYF. The CDR3 nucleotides are TGTGCCAGCAGTTTAAGAAGCGGCTCCTACGAGCAGTACTTC.

This clonotype was seen more than once but under ten times. The genes are TRBV2 and TRBJ1-5; tentatively, D is TRBD1 (5 bases). The CDR3 has 17 residues. CDR1 and CDR2 (germline): SNHLY, FYNNEI. V was pared by 6 bases and J by 6 bases, with 24 bases between. CDR3 coding DNA: TGTGCCAGCAGCCCGGGGGAAGGGGCCCCTCGGGGTCAGCCCCAGCATTTT. Amino acid sequence: CASSPGEGAPRGQPQHF.

The chain is built from TRBV18 and TRBJ2-1; TRBD2 agrees at 11 bases. The length of the CDR3 is 16 residues. Germline trimming cut 6 bases from V and 6 bases from J; bases unmatched to any gene: 10. Germline loops: CDR1 KGHSH, CDR2 LQKENI. CDR3 DNA: TGTGCCAGCTCCGAAACATTGCTAGCGGGAGGCAATGAGCAGTTCTTC. Its protein product is CASSETLLAGGNEQFF. Full variable domain (remainder filled in from reference TRBV18 and TRBJ2-1): NAGVMQNPRHLVRRRGQEARLRCSPMKGHSHVYWYRQLPEEGLKFMVYLQKENIIDESGMPKERFSAEFPKEGPSILRIQQVVRGDSAAYFCASSETLLAGGNEQFFGPGTRLTVL.

In this sample, this clonotype turned up a few times. This chain uses TRBV7-2 with TRBJ2-3; 11 nucleotides line up with TRBD1. The CDR3 extends over 16 amino acids. Germline V gives CDR1 SGHTA, CDR2 FQGNSA. Germline trimming cut 5 bases from V and 3 bases from J; bases unmatched to any gene: 7. This chain's CDR3 is CASSLRTGGATDTQYF. CDR3 DNA: TGTGCCAGCAGCCTAAGGACAGGGGGCGCGACAGATACGCAGTATTTT. Filled out from reference TRBV7-2 and TRBJ2-3, the complete variable domain reads GAGVSQSPSNKVTEKGKDVELRCDPISGHTALYWYRQSLGQGLEFLIYFQGNSAPDKSGLPSDRFSAERTGGSVSTLTIQRTQQEDSAVYLCASSLRTGGATDTQYFGPGTRLTVL.